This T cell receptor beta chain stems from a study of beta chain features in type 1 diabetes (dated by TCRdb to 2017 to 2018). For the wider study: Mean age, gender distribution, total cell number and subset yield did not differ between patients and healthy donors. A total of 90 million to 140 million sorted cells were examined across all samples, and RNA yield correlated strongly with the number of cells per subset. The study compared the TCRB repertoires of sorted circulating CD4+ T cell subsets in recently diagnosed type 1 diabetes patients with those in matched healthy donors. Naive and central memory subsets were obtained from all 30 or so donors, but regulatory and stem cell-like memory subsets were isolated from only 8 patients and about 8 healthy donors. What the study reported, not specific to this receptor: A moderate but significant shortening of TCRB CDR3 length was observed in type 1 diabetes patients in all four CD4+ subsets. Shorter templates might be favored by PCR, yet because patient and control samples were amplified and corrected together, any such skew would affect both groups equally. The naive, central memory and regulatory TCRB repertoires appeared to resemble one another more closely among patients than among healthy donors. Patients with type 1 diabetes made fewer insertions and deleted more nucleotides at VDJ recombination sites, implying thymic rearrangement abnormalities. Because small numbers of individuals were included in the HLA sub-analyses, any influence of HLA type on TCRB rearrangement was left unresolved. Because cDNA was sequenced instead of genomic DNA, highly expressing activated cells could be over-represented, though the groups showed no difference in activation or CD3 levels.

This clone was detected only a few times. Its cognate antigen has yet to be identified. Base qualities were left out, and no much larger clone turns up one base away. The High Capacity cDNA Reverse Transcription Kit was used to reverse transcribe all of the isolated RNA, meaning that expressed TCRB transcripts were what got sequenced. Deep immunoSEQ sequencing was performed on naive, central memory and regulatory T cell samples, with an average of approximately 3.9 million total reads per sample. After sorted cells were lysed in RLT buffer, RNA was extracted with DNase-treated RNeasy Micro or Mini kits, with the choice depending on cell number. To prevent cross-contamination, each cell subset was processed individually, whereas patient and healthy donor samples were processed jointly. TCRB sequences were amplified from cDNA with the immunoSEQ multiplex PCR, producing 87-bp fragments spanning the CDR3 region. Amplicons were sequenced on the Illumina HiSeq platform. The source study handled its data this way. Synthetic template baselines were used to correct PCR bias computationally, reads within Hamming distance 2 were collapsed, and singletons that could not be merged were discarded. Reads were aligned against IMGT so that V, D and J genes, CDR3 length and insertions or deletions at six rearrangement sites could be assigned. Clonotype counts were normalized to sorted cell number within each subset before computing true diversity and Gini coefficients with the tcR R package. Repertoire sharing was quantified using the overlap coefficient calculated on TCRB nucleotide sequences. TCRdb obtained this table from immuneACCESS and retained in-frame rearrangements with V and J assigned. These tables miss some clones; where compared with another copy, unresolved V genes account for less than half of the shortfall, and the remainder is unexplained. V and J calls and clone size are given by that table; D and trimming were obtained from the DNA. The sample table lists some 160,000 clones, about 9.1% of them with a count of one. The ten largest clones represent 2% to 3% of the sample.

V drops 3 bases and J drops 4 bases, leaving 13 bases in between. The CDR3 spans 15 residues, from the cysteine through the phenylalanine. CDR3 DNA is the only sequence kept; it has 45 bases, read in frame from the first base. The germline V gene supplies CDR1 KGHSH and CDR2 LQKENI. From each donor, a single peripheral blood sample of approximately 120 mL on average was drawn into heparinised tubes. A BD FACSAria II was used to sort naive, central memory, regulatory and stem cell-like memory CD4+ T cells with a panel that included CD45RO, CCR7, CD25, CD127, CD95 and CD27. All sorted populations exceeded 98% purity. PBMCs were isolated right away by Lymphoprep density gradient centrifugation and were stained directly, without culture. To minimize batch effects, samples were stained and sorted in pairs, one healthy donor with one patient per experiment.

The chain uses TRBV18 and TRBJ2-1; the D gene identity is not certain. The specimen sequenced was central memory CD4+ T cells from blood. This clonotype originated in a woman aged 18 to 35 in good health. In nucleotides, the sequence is TGTGCCAGCTCACCTGGCCCCACCAATTACAATGAGCAGTTCTTC. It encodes CASSPGPTNYNEQFF.